Presented here are 21 T cell receptor beta chains from one specimen sequenced in a study of CD8 T cells in acute hepatitis C reinfection. Time point: naive CD8 control sorted from an acute-time-point sample. The repertoire was sequenced with immunoSEQ multiplex PCR; TCRdb's copy has only in-frame clones and lacks some. The sample lists about 38,000 clones, about 83% occurring once. Sample: naive CD8+ T cells from PBMCs. The receptor source for this set is a young man with chronic hepatitis C.

This clone was seen just once. The genes are TRBV13 and TRBJ2-1, with TRBD2 matching over 8 bases. Germline CDR1 and CDR2: PRHDT and FYEKMQ (reference sequence). With V trimmed by 5 bases and J by 1 base, 10 bases remained unmatched. CDR3 size: 17 residues. The CDR3 bases are TGTGCCAGCAGCCCTACATTAGCGGGAAAATCCTACAATGAGCAGTTCTTC. The encoded protein is CASSPTLAGKSYNEQFF.

This clone was recorded a few times. The rearrangement joins TRBV19 to TRBJ1-2, with D perhaps TRBD1 (5 bases). The germline gives CDR1 LNHDA, CDR2 SQIVND (reference sequence). V was trimmed by 3 bases and J by 6 bases, leaving 14 bases between them. The CDR3 loop spans 14 amino acids. CDR3 nucleotides: TGTGCCAGTAGTATTCCCGGGGCCGGGGATGGCTACACCTTC. It is translated as CASSIPGAGDGYTF.

This clone was seen only once. The chain couples TRBV28 to TRBJ1-1; possible D gene TRBD1, 5 bases. The length of the CDR3 is 14 residues. Germline V gene sequence: CDR1 MDHEN, CDR2 SYDVKM. The V gene lost 6 bases and the J gene lost 0 bases, with 11 bases spanning the gap. Here the CDR3 DNA reads TGTGCCAGCAGACGGGGGGTAATGAACACTGAAGCTTTCTTT. Residues: CASRRGVMNTEAFF.

This chain uses TRBV19 with TRBJ1-1; tentative D call: TRBD1 (5 bases). The CDR3 is 15 amino acids. Germline V gene data show CDR1 as LNHDA and CDR2 as SQIVND (reference sequence). Trimming removed 0 bases from V and 4 bases from J, with 12 bases in between. This CDR3 reads CASSIDGGGTTEAFF. In DNA, the CDR3 is TGTGCCAGTAGTATAGACGGCGGCGGGACCACTGAAGCTTTCTTT.

This clone was observed a single time. The V call is TRBV5-8, the J call TRBJ2-7, with TRBD2 as a possible D gene (5 bases). There are 14 residues in the CDR3. CDR1 and CDR2 (germline): SGHTS, YDEGEE. The germline V and J ends were trimmed by 6 bases and 3 bases, with 16 bases remaining between them. CDR3 amino acids: CASTDGVTGYEQYF. As DNA, the CDR3 is TGTGCCAGCACCGACGGGGTGACGGGCTACGAGCAGTACTTC.

The rearrangement uses TRBV7-9 and TRBJ2-5; D possibly uses TRBD1 or TRBD2 (5 bases each). Germline assignment: CDR1 SEHNR and CDR2 FQNEAQ (reference sequence). This CDR3 has 16 amino acids. The V and J ends lost 8 bases and 3 bases respectively, with 22 bases between them. The CDR3 DNA reads TGTGCCAGCCTTGGGACCGCTATTCTAGCTGAAGAGACCCAGTACTTC. Translated, it gives CASLGTAILAEETQYF.

The V gene is TRBV19, the J gene TRBJ2-7; D is perhaps TRBD1 (5 bases). Trimming left V 5 bases short and J 4 bases short, with 15 bases between. This CDR3 contains 14 residues. Germline CDR1 and CDR2: LNHDA and SQIVND (reference sequence). CDR3 region: CASSGRQGVYEQYF. The CDR3 DNA reads TGTGCCAGTAGTGGAAGGCAGGGCGTTTACGAGCAGTACTTC.

This clone was seen more than once but under ten times. The chain joins TRBV10-1 to TRBJ1-2; no clear D gene. Deletions cut 3 bases from V and 2 bases from J, with 4 bases between. Germline lookup yields CDR1 WNHNN and CDR2 SYGVQD (reference sequence). CDR3 size: 12 residues. CDR3 region: CASSDFNYGYTF. The CDR3, as DNA: TGCGCCAGCAGTGATTTCAACTATGGCTACACCTTC.

The V call is TRBV11-2, the J call TRBJ2-1; no firm D call. This CDR3 is built from 14 residues. V was clipped by 2 bases and J by 0 bases, with 5 bases between them. Germline V gene lookup returns CDR1 SGHAT and CDR2 FQNNGV. The CDR3 loop is CASSLTVSYNEQFF. The CDR3 nucleotides read TGTGCCAGCAGCTTAACAGTCTCCTACAATGAGCAGTTCTTC.

The chain recombines TRBV7-5 with TRBJ1-5; no check of the table's D call, TRBD1, against the DNA was made. TRBV7-5 is flagged as a pseudogene. The CDR3 is made up of 18 amino acids. The CDR3 sequence: CARSVPRAGGKRNQPQHF. In DNA, the CDR3 is TGTGCCAGAAGCGTACCCAGGGCAGGGGGCAAGCGCAATCAGCCCCAGCATTTT.

This clone was seen more than once but under ten times. The chain employs TRBV11-2 and TRBJ2-7; tentative D call: TRBD1 (6 bases). Germline loops: CDR1 SGHAT, CDR2 FQNNGV. The length of the CDR3 is 13 residues. Trimming cost V 0 bases and J 4 bases, with 7 bases left between them. CDR3 in DNA: TGTGCCAGCAGCTTAGAACAGGGATACGAGCAGTACTTC. It yields the protein CASSLEQGYEQYF.

The rearrangement uses TRBV9 and TRBJ2-1; TRBD2 matches at 12 bases. V gave up 4 bases and J gave up 5 bases; unmatched junction bases: 7. Looked up from germline, CDR1 is SGDLS and CDR2 is YYNGEE. This CDR3 is built from 16 residues. DNA for the CDR3: TGTGCCAGCAGCACCTATTCTAGCGGGAGGGACAATGAGCAGTTCTTC. Its translation: CASSTYSSGRDNEQFF.

The chain is built from TRBV7-3 and TRBJ2-3; the D call may be TRBD1 or TRBD2 (5 bases each). This CDR3 comprises 15 residues. V dropped 0 bases and J dropped 2 bases, with 9 bases sitting between them. Germline CDR1 is SGHTA and CDR2 is FQGTGA. CDR3 coding DNA: TGTGCCAGCAGCTTAACCGGGGCCCTCACAGATACGCAGTATTTT. Translating it yields CASSLTGALTDTQYF.

The chain carries TRBV7-9 and TRBJ2-2; D possibly corresponds to TRBD2 (7 bases). The V end lost 4 bases, the J end lost 2 bases, and 14 bases lay between the germline ends. This CDR3 has 16 residues. The V gene's germline CDR1 is SEHNR and CDR2 FQNEAQ (reference sequence). CDR3 DNA: TGTGCCAGCAGCTCCCTTCGGGGGGCAAACACCGGGGAGCTGTTTTTT. This codes for CASSSLRGANTGELFF.

The rearrangement joins TRBV6-6 to TRBJ1-4; 7 positions match TRBD1. There are 14 residues in the CDR3. Per germline, CDR1 MNHNY and CDR2 SVGAGI (reference sequence). Trimming took 6 bases from V and 3 from J; bases not matched to a gene: 4. The CDR3 DNA reads TGTGCCAGCAGCATACAGGGGTCTAATGAAAAACTGTTTTTT. Translating it yields CASSIQGSNEKLFF.

This clone appeared once. The chain is built from TRBV19 and TRBJ2-7; D call uncertain. This CDR3 contains 15 residues. Germline CDR1 LNHDA, CDR2 SQIVND (reference sequence). V was clipped by 5 bases and J by 6 bases, with 20 bases between them. CDR3 loop: CASSLQLGTIVEQYF. The DNA for the CDR3 is TGTGCCAGTAGTCTTCAACTTGGTACAATTGTCGAGCAGTACTTC. The full variable domain, its missing parts supplied by reference TRBV19 and TRBJ2-7, is DGGITQSPKYLFRKEGQNVTLSCEQNLNHDAMYWYRQDPGQGLRLIYYSQIVNDFQKGDIAEGYSVSREKKESFPLTVTSAQKNPTAFYLCASSLQLGTIVEQYFGPGTRLTVT.

The chain couples TRBV27 to TRBJ2-7; D might be TRBD1 or TRBD2, each matching 5 bases. The V gene lost 2 bases and the J gene lost 2 bases, with 16 bases spanning the gap. Looked up from germline, CDR1 is MNHEY and CDR2 is SMNVEV (reference sequence). CDR3 length: 16 residues. This chain's CDR3 is CASSLKGFSETYEQYF. The CDR3 DNA reads TGTGCCAGCAGTTTAAAGGGGTTTAGCGAGACCTACGAGCAGTACTTC.

V gene TRBV11-3 combines with J gene TRBJ2-2, with unresolved D. Trimming stripped 8 bases from V and 7 bases from J, with 14 bases between. From germline, CDR1 is SGHNT and CDR2 YENEEA. This CDR3 contains 13 residues. The CDR3 bases are TGTGCCAGCTCTGACACGTTCATCGGGGAGCTGTTTTTT. The encoded protein is CASSDTFIGELFF.

The CDR3 is CASSLLNTEAFF. Here the CDR3 DNA reads TGTGCCAGCAGCTTATTAAACACTGAAGCTTTCTTT. The gene calls are TRBV11-2 and TRBJ1-1; D not resolved. The CDR3 length is 12 residues. Germline CDR1 and CDR2: SGHAT and FQNNGV. V was pared by 2 bases and J by 2 bases, with 3 bases between.

The rearrangement joins TRBV27 to TRBJ1-1; 7 bases line up with TRBD1. Germline assignment: CDR1 MNHEY and CDR2 SMNVEV (reference sequence). J gave up 0 bases and V 4 bases, and 5 bases lay outside the gene matches. CDR3 size: 15 residues. CDR3 sequence reads: CASSYQGGMNTEAFF. The CDR3, as DNA: TGTGCCAGCAGTTACCAGGGGGGCATGAACACTGAAGCTTTCTTT.

The V call is TRBV5-5, the J call TRBJ1-2; 7 bases line up with TRBD1. Germline CDR1 SGHKS, CDR2 YYEKEE (reference sequence). V lost 4 bases and J lost 3; bases outside the gene matches: 3. The CDR3 is 13 residues long. The CDR3 DNA is TGTGCCAGCAGCCTAGGACAGGACTATGGCTACACCTTC. It codes for CASSLGQDYGYTF.